This TCR beta chain was documented in a study of PD-L1 blockade in urothelial cancer. Sequenced by immunoSEQ multiplex PCR; TCRdb stores in-frame clones only, minus some. The sample consists of about 52,000 clones, about 72% of them appearing once. The V gene end was trimmed by 7 bases and the J gene end by 0 bases; junction bases not matched to a gene: 4. Germline V lookup: CDR1 MNHNS, CDR2 SASEGT. The CDR3 spans 14 residues. In this sample, this clone turned up a few times. This clonotype originated in a man aged 65 to 85 with urothelial cancer. The sequences come from PBMCs, collected around atezolizumab (anti-PD-L1) treatment. The J gene is TRBJ1-1, the V gene TRBV6-1; 8 bases line up with TRBD1. As DNA, the CDR3 is TGTGCCAGCACCATGACAGGGGTGAACACTGAAGCTTTCTTT. This sequence encodes CASTMTGVNTEAFF.